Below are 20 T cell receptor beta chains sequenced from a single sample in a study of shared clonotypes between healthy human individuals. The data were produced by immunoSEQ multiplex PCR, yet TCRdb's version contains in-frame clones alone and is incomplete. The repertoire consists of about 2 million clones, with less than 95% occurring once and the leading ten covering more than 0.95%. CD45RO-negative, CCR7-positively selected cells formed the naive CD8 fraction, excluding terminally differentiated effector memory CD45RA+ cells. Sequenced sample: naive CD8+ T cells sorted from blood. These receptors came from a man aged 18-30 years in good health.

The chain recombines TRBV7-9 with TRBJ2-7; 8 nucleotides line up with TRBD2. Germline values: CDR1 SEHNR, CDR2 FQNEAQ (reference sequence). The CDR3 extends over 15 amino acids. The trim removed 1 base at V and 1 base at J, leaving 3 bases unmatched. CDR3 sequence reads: CASSLVASGSYEQYF. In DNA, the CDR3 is TGTGCCAGCAGCTTAGTGGCTAGCGGGTCCTACGAGCAGTACTTC.

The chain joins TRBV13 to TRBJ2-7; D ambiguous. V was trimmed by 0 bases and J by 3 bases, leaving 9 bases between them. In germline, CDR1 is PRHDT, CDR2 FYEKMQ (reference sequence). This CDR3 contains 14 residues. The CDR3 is CASSLGSTNYEQYF. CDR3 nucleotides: TGTGCCAGCAGCTTAGGCAGCACCAACTACGAGCAGTACTTC.

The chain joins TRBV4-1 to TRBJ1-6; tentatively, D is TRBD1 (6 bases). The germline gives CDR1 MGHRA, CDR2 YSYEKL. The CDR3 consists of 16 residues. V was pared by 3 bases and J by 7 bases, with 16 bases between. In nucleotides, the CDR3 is TGCGCCAGCAGCCAGGGCTATGTCACAGGGAATTCACCCCTCCACTTT. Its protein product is CASSQGYVTGNSPLHF.

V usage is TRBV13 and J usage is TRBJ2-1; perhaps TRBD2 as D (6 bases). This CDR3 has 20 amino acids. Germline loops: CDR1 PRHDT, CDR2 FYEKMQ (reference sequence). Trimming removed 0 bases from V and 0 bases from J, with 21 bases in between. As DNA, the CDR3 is TGTGCCAGCAGCTTAGGTATTCCCAACTTAGCGGATCACTCCTACAATGAGCAGTTCTTC. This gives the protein CASSLGIPNLADHSYNEQFF.

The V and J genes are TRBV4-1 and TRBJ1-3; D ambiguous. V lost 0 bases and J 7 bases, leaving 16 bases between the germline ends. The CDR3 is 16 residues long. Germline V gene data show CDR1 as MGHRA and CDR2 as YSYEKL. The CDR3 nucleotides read TGCGCCAGCAGCCAAGATGGTGGGGTCGGTAGGAACACCATATATTTT. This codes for CASSQDGGVGRNTIYF.

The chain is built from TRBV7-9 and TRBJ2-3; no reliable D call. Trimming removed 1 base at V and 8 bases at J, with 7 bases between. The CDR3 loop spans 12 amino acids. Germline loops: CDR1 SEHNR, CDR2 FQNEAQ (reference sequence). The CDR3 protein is CASSLVEATQYF. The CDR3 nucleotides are TGTGCCAGCAGCTTAGTTGAGGCTACGCAGTATTTT.

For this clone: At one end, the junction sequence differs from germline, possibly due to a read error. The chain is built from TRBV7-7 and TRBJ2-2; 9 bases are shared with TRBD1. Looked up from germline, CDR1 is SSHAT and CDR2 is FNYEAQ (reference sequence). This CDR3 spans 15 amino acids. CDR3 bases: TGTGCTAGCAGCTTAGAGGGACAGGGAATCGGGGAGCTGTTTTTT. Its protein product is CASSLEGQGIGELFF.

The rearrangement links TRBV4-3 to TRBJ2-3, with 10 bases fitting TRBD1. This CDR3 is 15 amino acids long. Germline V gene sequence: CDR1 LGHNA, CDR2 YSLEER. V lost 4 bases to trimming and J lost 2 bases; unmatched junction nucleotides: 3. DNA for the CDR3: TGCGCCAGCAGCCCGGGACAGGGGATCACAGATACGCAGTATTTT. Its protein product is CASSPGQGITDTQYF.

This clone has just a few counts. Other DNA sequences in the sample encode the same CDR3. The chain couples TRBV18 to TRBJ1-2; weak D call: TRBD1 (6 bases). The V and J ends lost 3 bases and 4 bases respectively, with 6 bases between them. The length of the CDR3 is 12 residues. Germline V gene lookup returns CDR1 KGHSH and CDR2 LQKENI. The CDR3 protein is CASSPDSYGYTF. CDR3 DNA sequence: TGTGCCAGCTCACCGGACAGCTATGGCTACACCTTC.

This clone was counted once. The CDR3 loop reads CASSEGQGGLTDTQYF. The CDR3 bases are TGTGCCAGCAGTGAGGGACAAGGGGGTCTCACAGATACGCAGTATTTT. V and J are TRBV25-1 and TRBJ2-3, with TRBD1 as a possible D gene (6 bases). V was cut by 3 bases and J by 2 bases, with 15 bases left in between. Per the germline V gene, CDR1 is MGHDK and CDR2 is SYGVNS. The CDR3 consists of 16 residues. The full variable domain, its missing parts supplied by reference TRBV25-1 and TRBJ2-3, is EADIYQTPRYLVIGTGKKITLECSQTMGHDKMYWYQQDPGMELHLIHYSYGVNSTEKGDLSSESTVSRIRTEHFPLTLESARPSHTSQYLCASSEGQGGLTDTQYFGPGTRLTVL.

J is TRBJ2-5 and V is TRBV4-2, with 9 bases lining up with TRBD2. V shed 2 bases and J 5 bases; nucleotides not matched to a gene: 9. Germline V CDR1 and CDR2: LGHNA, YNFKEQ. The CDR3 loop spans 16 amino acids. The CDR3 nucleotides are TGTGCCAGCAGCCAAAGATTAGCGGGGGATCGGGAGACCCAGTACTTC. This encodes CASSQRLAGDRETQYF.

The CDR3 here is CASSDLSPSTDTQYF. The CDR3 DNA sequence: TGTGCCAGCAGTGACCTTTCACCGAGCACAGATACGCAGTATTTT. The J gene is TRBJ2-3, the V gene TRBV6-6; D is uncertain. V was cut by 5 bases and J by 0 bases, with 12 bases left in between. Germline CDR1 is MNHNY and CDR2 is SVGAGI (reference sequence). The CDR3 totals 15 residues.

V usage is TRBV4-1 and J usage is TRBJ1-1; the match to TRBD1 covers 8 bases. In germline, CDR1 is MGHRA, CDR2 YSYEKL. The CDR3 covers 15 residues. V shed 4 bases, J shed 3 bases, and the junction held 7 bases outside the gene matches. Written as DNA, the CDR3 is TGCGCCAGCAGCCTGGAGGACAGGGTGGACACTGAAGCTTTCTTT. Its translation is CASSLEDRVDTEAFF.

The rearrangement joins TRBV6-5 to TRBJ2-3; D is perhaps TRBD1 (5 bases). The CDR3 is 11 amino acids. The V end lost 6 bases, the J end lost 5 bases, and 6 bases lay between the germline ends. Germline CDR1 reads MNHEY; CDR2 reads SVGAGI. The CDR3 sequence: CASRTGDTQYF. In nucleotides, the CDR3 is TGTGCCAGCAGAACAGGAGATACGCAGTATTTT.

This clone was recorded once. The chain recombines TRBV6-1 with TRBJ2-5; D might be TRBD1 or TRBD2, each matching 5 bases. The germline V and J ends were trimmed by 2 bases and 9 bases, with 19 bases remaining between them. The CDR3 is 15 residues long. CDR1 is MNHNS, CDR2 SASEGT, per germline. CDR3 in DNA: TGTGCCAGCAGTGAAAGGTGGGACGTAGGATGGTCCCAGTACTTC. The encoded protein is CASSERWDVGWSQYF.

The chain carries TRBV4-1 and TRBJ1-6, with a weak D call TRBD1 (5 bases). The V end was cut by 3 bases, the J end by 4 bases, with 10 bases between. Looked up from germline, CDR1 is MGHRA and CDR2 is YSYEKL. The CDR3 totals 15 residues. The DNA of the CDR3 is TGCGCCAGCAGCCAGGGGGTCCTTTATAATTCACCCCTCCACTTT. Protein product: CASSQGVLYNSPLHF.

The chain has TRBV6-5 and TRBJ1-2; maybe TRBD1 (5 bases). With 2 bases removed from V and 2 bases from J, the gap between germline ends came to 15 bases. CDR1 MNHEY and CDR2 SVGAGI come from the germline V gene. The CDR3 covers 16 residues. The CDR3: CASSYNGQAKNYGYTF. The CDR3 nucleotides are TGTGCCAGCAGTTACAACGGACAAGCAAAAAACTATGGCTACACCTTC.

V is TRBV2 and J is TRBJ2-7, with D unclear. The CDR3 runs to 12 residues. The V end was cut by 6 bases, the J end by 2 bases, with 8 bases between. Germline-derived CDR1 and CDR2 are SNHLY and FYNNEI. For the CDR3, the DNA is TGTGCCAGCAGCAATGCCCCCTACGAGCAGTACTTC. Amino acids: CASSNAPYEQYF.

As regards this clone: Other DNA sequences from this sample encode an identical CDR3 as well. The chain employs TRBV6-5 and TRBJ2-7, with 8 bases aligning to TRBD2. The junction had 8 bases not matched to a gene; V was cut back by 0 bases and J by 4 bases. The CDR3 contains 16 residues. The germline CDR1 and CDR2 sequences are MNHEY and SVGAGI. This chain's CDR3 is CASSYSGGEKSYEQYF. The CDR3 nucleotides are TGTGCCAGCAGTTACTCCGGGGGGGAAAAATCTTACGAGCAGTACTTC.

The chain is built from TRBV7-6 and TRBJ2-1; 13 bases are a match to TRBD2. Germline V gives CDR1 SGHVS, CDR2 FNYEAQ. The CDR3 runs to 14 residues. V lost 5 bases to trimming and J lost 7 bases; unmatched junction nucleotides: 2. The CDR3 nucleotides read TGTGCCAGCAGCCGGACTAGCGGGGGAAATGAGCAGTTCTTC. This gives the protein CASSRTSGGNEQFF.